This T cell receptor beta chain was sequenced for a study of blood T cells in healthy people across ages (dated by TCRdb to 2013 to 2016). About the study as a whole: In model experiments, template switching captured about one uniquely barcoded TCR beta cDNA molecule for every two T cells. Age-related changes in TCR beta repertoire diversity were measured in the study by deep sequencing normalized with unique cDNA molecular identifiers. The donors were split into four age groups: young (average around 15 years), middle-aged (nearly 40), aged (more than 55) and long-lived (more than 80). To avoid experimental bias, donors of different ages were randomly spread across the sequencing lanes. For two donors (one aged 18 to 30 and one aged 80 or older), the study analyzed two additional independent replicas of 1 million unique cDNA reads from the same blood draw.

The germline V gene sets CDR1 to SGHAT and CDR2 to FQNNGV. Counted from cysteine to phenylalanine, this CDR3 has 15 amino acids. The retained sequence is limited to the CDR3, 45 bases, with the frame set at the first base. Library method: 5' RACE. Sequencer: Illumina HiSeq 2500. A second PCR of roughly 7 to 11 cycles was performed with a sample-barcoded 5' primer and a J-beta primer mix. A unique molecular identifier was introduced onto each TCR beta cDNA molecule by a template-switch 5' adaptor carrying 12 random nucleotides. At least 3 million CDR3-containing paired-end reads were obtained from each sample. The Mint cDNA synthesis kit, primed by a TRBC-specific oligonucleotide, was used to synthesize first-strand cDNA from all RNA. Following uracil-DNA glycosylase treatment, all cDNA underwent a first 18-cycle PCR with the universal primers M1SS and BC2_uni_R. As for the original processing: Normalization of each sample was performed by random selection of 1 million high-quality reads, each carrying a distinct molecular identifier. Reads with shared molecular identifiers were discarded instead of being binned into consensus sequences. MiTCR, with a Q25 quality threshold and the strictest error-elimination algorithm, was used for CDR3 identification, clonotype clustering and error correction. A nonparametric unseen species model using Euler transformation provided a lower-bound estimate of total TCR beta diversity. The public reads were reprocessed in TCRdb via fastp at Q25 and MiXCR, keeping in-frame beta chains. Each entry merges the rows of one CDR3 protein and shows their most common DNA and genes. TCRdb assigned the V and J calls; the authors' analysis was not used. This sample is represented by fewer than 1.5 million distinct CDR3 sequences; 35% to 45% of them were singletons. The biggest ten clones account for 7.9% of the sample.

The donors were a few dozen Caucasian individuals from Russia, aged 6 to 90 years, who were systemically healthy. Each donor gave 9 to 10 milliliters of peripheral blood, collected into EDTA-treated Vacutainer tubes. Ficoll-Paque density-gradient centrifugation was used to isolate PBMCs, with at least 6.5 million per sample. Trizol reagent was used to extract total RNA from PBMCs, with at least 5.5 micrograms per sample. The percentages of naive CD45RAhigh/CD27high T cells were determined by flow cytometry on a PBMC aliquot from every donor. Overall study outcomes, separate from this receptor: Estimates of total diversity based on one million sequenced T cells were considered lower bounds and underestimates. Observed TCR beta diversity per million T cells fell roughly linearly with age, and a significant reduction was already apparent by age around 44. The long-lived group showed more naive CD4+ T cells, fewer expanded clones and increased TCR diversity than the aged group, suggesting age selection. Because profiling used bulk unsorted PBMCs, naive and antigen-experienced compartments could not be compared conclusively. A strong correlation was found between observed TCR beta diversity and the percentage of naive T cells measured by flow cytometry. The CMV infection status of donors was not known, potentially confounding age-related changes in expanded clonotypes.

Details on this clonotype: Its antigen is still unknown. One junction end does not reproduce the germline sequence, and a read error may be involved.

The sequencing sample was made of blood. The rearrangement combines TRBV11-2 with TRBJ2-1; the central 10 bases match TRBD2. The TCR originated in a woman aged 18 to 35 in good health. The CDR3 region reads CASRSVRTSGYERFF. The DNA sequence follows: TGTGCCAGCAGGTCGGTACGGACTAGCGGCTACGAGCGGTTCTTC.